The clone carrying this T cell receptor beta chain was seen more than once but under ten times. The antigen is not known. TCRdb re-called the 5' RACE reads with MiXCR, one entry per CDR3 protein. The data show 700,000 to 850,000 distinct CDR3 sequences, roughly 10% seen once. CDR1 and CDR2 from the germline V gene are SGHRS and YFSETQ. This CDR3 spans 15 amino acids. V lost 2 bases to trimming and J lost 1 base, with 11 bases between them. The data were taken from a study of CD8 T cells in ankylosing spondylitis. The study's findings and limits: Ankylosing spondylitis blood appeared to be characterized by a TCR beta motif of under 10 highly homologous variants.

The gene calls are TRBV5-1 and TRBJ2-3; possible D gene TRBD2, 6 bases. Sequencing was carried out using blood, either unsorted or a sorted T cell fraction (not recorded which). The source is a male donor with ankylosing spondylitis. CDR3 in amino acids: CASSFGGIRTDTQYF. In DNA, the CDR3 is TGCGCCAGCAGCTTCGGAGGGATCCGCACAGATACGCAGTATTTT.